This TCR beta chain stems from a study of regulatory T cells in long-lasting Graves disease (TCRdb year 2021). In terms of the full investigation: Antithyroid drugs had been taken for less than 3 months by newly diagnosed Graves' disease patients. Persistent Graves' disease patients were compared with newly diagnosed Graves' disease patients by peripheral blood TCR sequencing and RNA sequencing. The study was registered as a clinical trial and conducted in China. A total of approximately 35 samples were covered by TCR sequencing, comprising approximately 13 persistent and roughly 20 newly diagnosed Graves' disease patients. Broader findings and caveats from the paper: The authors acknowledged the small sample size as a limitation that may reduce accuracy. Preferential use of TRBV28, TRBJ1-2 and TRBJ2-5 was observed in persistent disease, whereas TRBV20-1 and TRBJ2-1 were favored in newly diagnosed disease. Sequencing and analysis were restricted to the TCR beta chain. Compared with newly diagnosed patients, patients with persistent Graves' disease had lower TCR Shannon entropy and fewer highly expanded clones, which suggests clonal expansion. Because the primary lesion, thyroid tissue, could not be accessed, the study looked at peripheral blood alone. A larger number of public clonotypes was shared among persistent patients (approximately 3,000) than among newly diagnosed patients (around 970).

V drops 3 bases and J drops 6 bases, leaving 15 bases in between. CDR3 length: 15 amino acids, cysteine to phenylalanine. Just CDR3 DNA is preserved here, 45 bases in frame from base 1. The germline V gene encodes CDR1 LGHDT and CDR2 YNNKEL (reference sequence). The time point label here, explained by the study, means: newly diagnosed GD, antithyroid drugs for less than 3 months. For both TCR sequencing and RNA sequencing, RNA was extracted from PBMCs using TRIzol. Graves' disease was diagnosed according to American Thyroid Association guidelines. Recruitment of patients was carried out at an endocrinology department in Xi'an, China. Each patient gave around 9 milliliters of peripheral blood, collected in an EDTA anticoagulant tube. Ficoll Paque Plus density gradient separation was used to isolate PBMCs, and no further T cell sorting was done. An Agilent 2100 Bioanalyzer and agarose gel were used to check RNA quality, while a NanoDrop 2000 measured RNA concentration.

This clonotype showed up many times. What this receptor recognizes is not known. Within one base of it there is no much larger clone, and no base qualities were kept. The method behind the library was multiplex PCR. Sequencer: Illumina HiSeq 4000. TCR beta libraries were built with iRepertoire HTBI primers and Arm-PCR amplification of CDR3 regions. PCR products were gel purified before sequencing. In the authors' own workflow: Gene usage analysis of CDR3 amino acid clonotypes used the approximately 62 TRBV and some 15 TRBJ segments found across samples. Filtered high-quality paired reads were merged into contigs using COPE and FqMerger. BLAST was used to align contigs to IMGT TRBV, TRBD and TRBJ reference genes, with CDR3 defined following IMGT. Clonotypes above 0.1% frequency were classified as highly expanded clones. Shannon entropy was used to measure repertoire diversity, and the Gini coefficient was used to measure V-J evenness. A clonotype found in more than one individual was treated as public. TCRdb redid the processing of the public reads, applying fastp at Q25 and MiXCR, and retained in-frame beta chains. Merged by CDR3 protein, the rows form single entries marked with the most common genes and DNA. In this record, the V and J calls reflect TCRdb's handling and not the investigators' own analysis. This sample gives about 400,000 distinct CDR3 sequences in total; roughly 15% of them show up just once. Approximately 21% of the sample belongs to the ten largest clones.

This receptor was identified in a female donor with Graves disease. Sequencing was performed on peripheral blood mononuclear cells (PBMCs), taken at new diagnosis, from a patient treated with antithyroid drugs. The chain links TRBV3-1 with TRBJ2-1; the D gene cannot be named for sure. The CDR3 corresponds to CASSQMGHPSNEQFF. At the DNA level, the sequence is TGTGCCAGCAGCCAGATGGGTCATCCTAGCAATGAGCAGTTCTTC.